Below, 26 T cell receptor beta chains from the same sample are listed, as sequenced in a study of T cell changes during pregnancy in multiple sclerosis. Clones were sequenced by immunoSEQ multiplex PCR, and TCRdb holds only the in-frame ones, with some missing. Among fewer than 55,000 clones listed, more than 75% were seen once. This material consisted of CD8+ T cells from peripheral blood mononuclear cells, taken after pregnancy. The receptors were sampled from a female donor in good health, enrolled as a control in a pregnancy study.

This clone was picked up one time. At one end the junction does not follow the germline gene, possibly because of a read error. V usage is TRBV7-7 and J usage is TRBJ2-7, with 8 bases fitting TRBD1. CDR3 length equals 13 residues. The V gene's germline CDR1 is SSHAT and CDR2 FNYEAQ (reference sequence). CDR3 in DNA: TGTGCTAGCAGCTTAAGCAGGGGGCTCGAGCAGTACTTC. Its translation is CASSLSRGLEQYF.

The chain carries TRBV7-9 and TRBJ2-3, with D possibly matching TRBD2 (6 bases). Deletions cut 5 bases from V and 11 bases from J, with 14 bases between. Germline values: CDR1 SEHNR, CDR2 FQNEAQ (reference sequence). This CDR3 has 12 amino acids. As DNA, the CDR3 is TGTGCCAGCAGCCCGGGACTGCAATTGCAGTATTTT. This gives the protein CASSPGLQLQYF.

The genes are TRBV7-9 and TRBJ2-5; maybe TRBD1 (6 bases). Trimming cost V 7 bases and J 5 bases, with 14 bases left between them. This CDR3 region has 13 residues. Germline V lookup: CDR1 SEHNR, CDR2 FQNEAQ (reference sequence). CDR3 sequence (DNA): TGTGCCAGCACCCCCGGGACATATGAGACCCAGTACTTC. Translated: CASTPGTYETQYF.

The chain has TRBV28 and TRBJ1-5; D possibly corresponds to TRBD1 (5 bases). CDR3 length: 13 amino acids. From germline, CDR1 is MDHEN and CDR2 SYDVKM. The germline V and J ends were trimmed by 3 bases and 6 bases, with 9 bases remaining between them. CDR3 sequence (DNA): TGTGCCAGCAGTTTCGGGGGGGTTCAGCCCCAGCATTTT. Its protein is CASSFGGVQPQHF.

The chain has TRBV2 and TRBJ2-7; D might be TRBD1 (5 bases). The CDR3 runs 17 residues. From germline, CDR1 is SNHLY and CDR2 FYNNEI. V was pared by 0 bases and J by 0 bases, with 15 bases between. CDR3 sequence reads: CASSEAHRQTRSYEQYF. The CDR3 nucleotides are TGTGCCAGCAGTGAAGCGCACAGACAGACCCGCTCCTACGAGCAGTACTTC.

Here the CDR3 DNA reads TGTGCCAGCACCGATAACCCGGGGGTCGGGGAGCTGTTTTTT. Translated: CASTDNPGVGELFF. The rearrangement joins TRBV6-6 to TRBJ2-2, with D tentatively TRBD2 (6 bases). This CDR3 spans 14 amino acids. Germline CDR1 MNHNY, CDR2 SVGAGI (reference sequence). With 7 bases removed from V and 7 bases from J, the gap between germline ends came to 16 bases.

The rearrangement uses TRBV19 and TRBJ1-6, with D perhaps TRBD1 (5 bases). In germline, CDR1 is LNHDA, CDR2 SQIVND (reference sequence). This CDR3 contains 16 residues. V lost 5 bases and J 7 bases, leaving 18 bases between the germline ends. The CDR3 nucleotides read TGTGCCAGTAGTGCACCCCAGAGGTGGGGCAATTCACCCCTCCACTTT. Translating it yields CASSAPQRWGNSPLHF.

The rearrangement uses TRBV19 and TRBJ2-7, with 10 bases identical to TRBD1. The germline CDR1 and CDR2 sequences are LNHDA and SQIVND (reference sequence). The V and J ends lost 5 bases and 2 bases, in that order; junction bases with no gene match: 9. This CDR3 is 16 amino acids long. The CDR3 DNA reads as TGTGCCAGTAGTCCTGATGGACAGGGGGGGACCTACGAGCAGTACTTC. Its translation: CASSPDGQGGTYEQYF.

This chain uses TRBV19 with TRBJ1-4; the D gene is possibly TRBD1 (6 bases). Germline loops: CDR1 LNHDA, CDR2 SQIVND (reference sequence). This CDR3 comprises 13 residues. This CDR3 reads CATKGGAHEKLFF. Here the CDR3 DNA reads TGTGCGACTAAAGGGGGGGCTCACGAAAAACTGTTTTTT.

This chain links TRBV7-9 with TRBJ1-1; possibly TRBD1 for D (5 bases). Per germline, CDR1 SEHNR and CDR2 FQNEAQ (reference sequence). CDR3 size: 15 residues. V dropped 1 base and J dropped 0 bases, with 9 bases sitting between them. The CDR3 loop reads CASSLGRDLNTEAFF. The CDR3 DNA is TGTGCCAGCAGCTTAGGGCGGGACCTGAACACTGAAGCTTTCTTT.

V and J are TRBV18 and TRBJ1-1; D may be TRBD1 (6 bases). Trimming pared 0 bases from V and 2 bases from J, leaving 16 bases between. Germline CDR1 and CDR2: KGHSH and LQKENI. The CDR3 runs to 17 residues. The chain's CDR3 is CASSPPITQDSNTEAFF. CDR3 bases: TGTGCCAGCTCACCACCGATAACCCAGGACAGTAACACTGAAGCTTTCTTT.

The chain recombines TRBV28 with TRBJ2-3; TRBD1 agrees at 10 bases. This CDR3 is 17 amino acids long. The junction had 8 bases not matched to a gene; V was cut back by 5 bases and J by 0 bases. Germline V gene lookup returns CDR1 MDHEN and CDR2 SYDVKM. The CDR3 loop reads CASSPGTGVGSTDTQYF. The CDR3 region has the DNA TGTGCCAGCAGTCCCGGGACAGGGGTCGGGAGCACAGATACGCAGTATTTT. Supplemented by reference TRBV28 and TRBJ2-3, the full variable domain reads DVKVTQSSRYLVKRTGEKVFLECVQDMDHENMFWYRQDPGLGLRLIYFSYDVKMKEKGDIPEGYSVSREKKERFSLILESASTNQTSMYLCASSPGTGVGSTDTQYFGPGTRLTVL.

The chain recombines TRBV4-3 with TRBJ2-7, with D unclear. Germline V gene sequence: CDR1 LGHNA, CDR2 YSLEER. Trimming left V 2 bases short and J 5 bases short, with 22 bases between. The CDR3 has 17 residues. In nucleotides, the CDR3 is TGCGCCAGCAGCCAATCGTCCTCCGCGAACTCCCCCCACGAGCAGTACTTC. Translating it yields CASSQSSSANSPHEQYF.

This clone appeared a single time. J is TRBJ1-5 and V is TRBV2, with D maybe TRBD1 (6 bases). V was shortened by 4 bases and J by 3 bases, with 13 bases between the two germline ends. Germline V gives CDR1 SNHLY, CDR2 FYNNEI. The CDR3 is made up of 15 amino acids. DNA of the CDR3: TGTGCCAGCAGTGCAAGGGGGTATTACAATCAGCCCCAGCATTTT. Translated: CASSARGYYNQPQHF.

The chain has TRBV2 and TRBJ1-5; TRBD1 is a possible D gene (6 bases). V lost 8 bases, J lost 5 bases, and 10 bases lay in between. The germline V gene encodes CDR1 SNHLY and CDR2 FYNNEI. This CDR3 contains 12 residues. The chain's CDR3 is CASGPGDQPQHF. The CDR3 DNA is TGTGCCAGCGGTCCAGGGGATCAGCCCCAGCATTTT. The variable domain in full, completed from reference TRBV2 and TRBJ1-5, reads EPEVTQTPSHQVTQMGQEVILRCVPISNHLYFYWYRQILGQKVEFLVSFYNNEISEKSEIFDDQFSVERPDGSNFTLKIRSTKLEDSAMYFCASGPGDQPQHFGDGTRLSIL.

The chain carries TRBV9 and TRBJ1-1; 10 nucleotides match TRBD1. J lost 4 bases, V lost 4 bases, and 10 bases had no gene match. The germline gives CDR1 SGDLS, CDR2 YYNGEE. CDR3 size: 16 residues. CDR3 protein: CASSNNPGQGTTEAFF. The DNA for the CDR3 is TGTGCCAGCAGCAACAACCCGGGACAGGGGACCACTGAAGCTTTCTTT.

DNA of the CDR3: TGTGCCACGCAGCGGGGTTCCAATCAGCCCCAGCATTTT. Encoded protein: CATQRGSNQPQHF. This chain links TRBV15 with TRBJ1-5, with D unclear. V lost 9 bases, J lost 3 bases, and 12 bases lay in between. The germline V gene encodes CDR1 LNHNV and CDR2 YYDKDF (reference sequence). The CDR3 extends over 13 amino acids.

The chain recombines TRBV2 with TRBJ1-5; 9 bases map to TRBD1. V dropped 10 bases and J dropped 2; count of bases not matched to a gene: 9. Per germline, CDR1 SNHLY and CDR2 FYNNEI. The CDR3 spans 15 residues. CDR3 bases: TGTGCCACCAAGGGACAGGGTAGGGGCAATCAGCCCCAGCATTTT. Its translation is CATKGQGRGNQPQHF.

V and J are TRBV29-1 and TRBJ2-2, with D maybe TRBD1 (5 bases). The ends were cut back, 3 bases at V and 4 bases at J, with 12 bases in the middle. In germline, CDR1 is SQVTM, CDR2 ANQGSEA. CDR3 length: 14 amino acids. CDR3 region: CSVDPGKGTGELFF. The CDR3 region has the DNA TGCAGCGTTGACCCAGGGAAGGGCACCGGGGAGCTGTTTTTT.

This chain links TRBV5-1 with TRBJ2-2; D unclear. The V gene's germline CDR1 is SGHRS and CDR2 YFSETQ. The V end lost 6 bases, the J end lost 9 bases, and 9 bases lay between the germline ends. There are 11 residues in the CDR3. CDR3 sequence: CASILIRELFF. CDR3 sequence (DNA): TGCGCCAGCATACTTATCCGGGAGCTGTTTTTT.

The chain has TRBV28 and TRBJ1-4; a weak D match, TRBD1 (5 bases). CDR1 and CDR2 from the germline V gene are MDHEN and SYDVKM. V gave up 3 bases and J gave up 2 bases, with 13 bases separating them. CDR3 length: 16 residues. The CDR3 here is CASSFWGVGTNEKLFF. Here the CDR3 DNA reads TGTGCCAGCAGTTTTTGGGGGGTTGGGACTAATGAAAAACTGTTTTTT.

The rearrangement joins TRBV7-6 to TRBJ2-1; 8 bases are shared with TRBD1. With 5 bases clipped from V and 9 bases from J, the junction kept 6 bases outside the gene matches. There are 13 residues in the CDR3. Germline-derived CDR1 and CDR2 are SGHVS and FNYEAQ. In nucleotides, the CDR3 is TGTGCCAGCAGCCCCCAGGGGGCGGGTGAGCAGTTCTTC. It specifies CASSPQGAGEQFF.

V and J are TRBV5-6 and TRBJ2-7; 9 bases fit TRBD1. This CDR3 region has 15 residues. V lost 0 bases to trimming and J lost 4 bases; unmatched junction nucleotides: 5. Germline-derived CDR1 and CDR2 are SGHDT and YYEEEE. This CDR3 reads CASSLVGTGIYEQYF. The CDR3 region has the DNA TGTGCCAGCAGCTTGGTGGGGACAGGGATATACGAGCAGTACTTC.

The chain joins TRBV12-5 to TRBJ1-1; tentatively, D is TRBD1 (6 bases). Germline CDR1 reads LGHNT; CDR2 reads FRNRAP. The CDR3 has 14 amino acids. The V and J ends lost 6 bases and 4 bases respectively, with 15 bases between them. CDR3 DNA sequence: TGTGCTAGTGGCCTCGATTGGGGGCGCACTGAAGCTTTCTTT. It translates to CASGLDWGRTEAFF.

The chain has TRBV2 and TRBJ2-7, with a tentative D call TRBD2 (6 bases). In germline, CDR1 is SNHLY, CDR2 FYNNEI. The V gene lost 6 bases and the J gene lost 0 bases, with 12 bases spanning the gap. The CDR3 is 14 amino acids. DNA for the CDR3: TGTGCCAGCAGCACGGGGGTAAACTCCTACGAGCAGTACTTC. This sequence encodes CASSTGVNSYEQYF.

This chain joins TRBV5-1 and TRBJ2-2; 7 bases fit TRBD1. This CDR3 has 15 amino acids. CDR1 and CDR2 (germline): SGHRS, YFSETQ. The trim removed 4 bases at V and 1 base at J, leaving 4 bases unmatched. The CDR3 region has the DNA TGCGCCAGCAGCGAACGACAGGGGAACACCGGGGAGCTGTTTTTT. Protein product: CASSERQGNTGELFF. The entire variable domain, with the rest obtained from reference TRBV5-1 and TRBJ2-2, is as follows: KAGVTQTPRYLIKTRGQQVTLSCSPISGHRSVSWYQQTPGQGLQFLFEYFSETQRNKGNFPGRFSGRQFSNSRSEMNVSTLELGDSALYLCASSERQGNTGELFFGEGSRLTVL.